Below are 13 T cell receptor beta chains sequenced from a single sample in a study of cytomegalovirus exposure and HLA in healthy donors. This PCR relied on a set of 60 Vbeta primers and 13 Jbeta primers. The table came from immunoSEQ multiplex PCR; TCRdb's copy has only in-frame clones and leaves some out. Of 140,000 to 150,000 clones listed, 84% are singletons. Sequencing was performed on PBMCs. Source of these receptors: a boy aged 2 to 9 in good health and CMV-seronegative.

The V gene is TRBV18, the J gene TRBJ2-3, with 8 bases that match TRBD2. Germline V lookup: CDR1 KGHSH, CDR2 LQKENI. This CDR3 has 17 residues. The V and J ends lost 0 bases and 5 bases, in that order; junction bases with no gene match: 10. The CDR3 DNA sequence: TGTGCCAGCTCACCACCGAAGACTAGCGAGGGTCGAGATACGCAGTATTTT. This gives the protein CASSPPKTSEGRDTQYF. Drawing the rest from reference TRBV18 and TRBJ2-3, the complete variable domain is NAGVMQNPRHLVRRRGQEARLRCSPMKGHSHVYWYRQLPEEGLKFMVYLQKENIIDESGMPKERFSAEFPKEGPSILRIQQVVRGDSAAYFCASSPPKTSEGRDTQYFGPGTRLTVL.

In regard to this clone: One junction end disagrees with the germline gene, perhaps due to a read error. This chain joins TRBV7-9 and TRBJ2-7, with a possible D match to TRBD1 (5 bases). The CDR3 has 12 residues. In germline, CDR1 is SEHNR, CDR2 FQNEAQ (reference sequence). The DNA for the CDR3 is TGTTCCAGCAGCCAGGGATCCTACGAGCAGTACTTC. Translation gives CSSSQGSYEQYF.

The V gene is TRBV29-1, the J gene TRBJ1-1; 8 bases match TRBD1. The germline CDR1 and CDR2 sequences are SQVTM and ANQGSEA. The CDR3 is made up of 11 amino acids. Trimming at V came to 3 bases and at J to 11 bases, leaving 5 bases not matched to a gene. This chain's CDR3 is CSVDQGALAFF. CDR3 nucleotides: TGCAGCGTTGATCAGGGGGCGTTGGCTTTCTTT.

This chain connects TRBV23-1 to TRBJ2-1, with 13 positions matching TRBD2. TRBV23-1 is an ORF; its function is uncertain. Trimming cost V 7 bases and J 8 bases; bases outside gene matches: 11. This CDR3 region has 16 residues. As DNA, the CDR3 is TGCGCCAGCAATACCGGGACTAGCGGGATGGGGCATGAGCAGTTCTTC. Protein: CASNTGTSGMGHEQFF.

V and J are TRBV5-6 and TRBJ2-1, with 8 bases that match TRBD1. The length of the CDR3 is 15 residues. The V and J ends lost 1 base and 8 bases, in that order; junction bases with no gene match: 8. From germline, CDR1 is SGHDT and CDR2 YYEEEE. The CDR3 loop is CASSLRTGRNDEQFF. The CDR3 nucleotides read TGTGCCAGCAGCTTGCGGACAGGGAGGAACGATGAGCAGTTCTTC.

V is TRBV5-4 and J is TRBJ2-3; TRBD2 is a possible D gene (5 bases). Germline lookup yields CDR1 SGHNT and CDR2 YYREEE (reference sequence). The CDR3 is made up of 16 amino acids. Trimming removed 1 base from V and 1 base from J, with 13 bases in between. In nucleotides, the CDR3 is TGTGCCAGCAGCTTGACTAGTTTTCGAGGCACAGATACGCAGTATTTT. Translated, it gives CASSLTSFRGTDTQYF.

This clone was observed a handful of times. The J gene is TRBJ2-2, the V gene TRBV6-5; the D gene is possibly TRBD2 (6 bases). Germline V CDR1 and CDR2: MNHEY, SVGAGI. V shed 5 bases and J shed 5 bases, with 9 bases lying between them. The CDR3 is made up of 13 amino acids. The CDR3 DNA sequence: TGTGCCAGCAGTGAACGGGAGACCGGGGAGCTGTTTTTT. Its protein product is CASSERETGELFF.

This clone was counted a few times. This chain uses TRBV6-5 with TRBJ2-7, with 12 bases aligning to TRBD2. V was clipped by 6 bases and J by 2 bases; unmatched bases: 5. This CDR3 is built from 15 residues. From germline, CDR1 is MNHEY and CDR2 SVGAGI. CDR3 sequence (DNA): TGTGCCAGCAGCTCGACTAGCGGGGGACCCTACGAGCAGTACTTC. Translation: CASSSTSGGPYEQYF.

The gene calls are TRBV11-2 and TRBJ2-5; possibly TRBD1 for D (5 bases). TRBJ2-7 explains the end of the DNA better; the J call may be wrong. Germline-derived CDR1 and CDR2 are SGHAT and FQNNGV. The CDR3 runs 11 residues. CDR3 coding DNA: TGTGCCAGCAGCTCAAGGGGCGAGCAGTACTTC. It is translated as CASSSRGEQYF.

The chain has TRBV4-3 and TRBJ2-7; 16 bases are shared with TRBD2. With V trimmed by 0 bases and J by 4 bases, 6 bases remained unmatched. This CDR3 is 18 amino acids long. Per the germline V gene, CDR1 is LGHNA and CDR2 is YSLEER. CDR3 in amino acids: CASSQEGLAGGPRYEQYF. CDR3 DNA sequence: TGCGCCAGCAGCCAAGAGGGACTAGCGGGAGGGCCTCGGTACGAGCAGTACTTC.

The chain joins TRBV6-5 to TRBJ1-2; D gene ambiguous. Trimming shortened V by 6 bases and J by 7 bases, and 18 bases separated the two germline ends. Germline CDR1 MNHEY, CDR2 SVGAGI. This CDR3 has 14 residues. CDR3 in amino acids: CASSPLRAARGYTF. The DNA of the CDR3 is TGTGCCAGCAGCCCCTTGCGGGCAGCGCGTGGCTACACCTTC.

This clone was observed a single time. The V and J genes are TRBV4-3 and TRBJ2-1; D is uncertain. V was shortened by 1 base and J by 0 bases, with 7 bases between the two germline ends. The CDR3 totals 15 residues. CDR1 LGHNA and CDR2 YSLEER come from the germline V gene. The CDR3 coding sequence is TGCGCCAGCAGCCAAGTAACAAGCTCCTACAATGAGCAGTTCTTC. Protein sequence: CASSQVTSSYNEQFF.

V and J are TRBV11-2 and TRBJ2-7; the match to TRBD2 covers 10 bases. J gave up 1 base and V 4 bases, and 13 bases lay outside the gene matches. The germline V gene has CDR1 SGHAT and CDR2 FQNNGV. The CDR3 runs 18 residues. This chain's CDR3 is CASSSVGSSGGTSYEQYF. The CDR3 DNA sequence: TGTGCCAGCAGCTCGGTGGGGTCTAGCGGGGGAACTTCCTACGAGCAGTACTTC.